This T cell receptor beta chain was sequenced in a study of cytomegalovirus exposure and HLA in healthy donors. Study at large: Caucasian-associated ancestry cluster membership applied to less than 85% of around 400 genotyped donors.

In the PCR, 60 Vbeta and 13 Jbeta primers were used. Method: immunoSEQ multiplex PCR; TCRdb's copy keeps in-frame clones and lacks some. Counted here are over 150,000 clones, 79% occurring once; the ten biggest clones make up roughly 2%. This CDR3 region has 14 residues. Trimming pared 6 bases from V and 4 bases from J, leaving 16 bases between. CDR1 KGHSH and CDR2 LQKENI come from the germline V gene. This chain uses TRBV18 with TRBJ2-7, with TRBD1 as a possible D gene (6 bases). Input material: PBMCs. This clonotype originated in a middle-aged man in good health and CMV-seronegative. The DNA for the CDR3 is TGTGCCAGCTCGGCCAGCGGACAGATTTACGAGCAGTACTTC. The encoded protein is CASSASGQIYEQYF.